What follows are 31 T cell receptor beta chains derived from one specimen sequenced in a study of neurological immune-mediated disorders. One entry per CDR3 protein, called by TCRdb with MiXCR from the 5' RACE reads. The table has some 25,000 distinct CDR3 sequences, 13% seen once. Time point meaning: technical triplicate 1. Sequencing input: CD4+ T cells from blood. Every receptor here comes from a female donor with HTLV-1-associated myelopathy (HAM/TSP).

Many counts were recorded for this clonotype. The chain links TRBV12-3 or TRBV12-4 to TRBJ2-2, with D possibly TRBD2 on 6 matching bases. The CDR3 spans 16 residues. V lost 6 bases, J lost 3 bases, and 17 bases lay in between. The CDR3 protein is CASSTSSEDHTGELFF. The CDR3 DNA follows: TGTGCCAGCAGCACCTCTAGCGAGGACCACACCGGGGAGCTGTTTTTT.

In this sample, this clonotype turned up many times. The chain carries TRBV6-1 and TRBJ1-5; D remains ambiguous. This CDR3 has 14 amino acids. The germline gives CDR1 MNHNS, CDR2 SASEGT. V gave up 1 base and J gave up 2 bases, with 6 bases separating them. DNA for the CDR3: TGTGCCAGCAGTGAAGGCATCCGCAATCAGCCCCAGCATTTT. Its translation is CASSEGIRNQPQHF.

The chain links TRBV10-2 to TRBJ1-5; D is ambiguous. Looked up from germline, CDR1 is WSHSY and CDR2 is SAAADI. The length of the CDR3 is 13 residues. Between the trimmed V and J ends, which lost 8 bases and 14 bases, there was a span of 22 bases. CDR3 sequence (DNA): TGCGCCAGCCGCCGGGGTAGCAATCAGACCAAGCATTTT. As protein: CASRRGSNQTKHF.

The sample holds many counts of this clonotype. The V call is TRBV18, the J call TRBJ2-7, with D unresolved. The germline CDR1 and CDR2 sequences are KGHSH and LQKENI. The CDR3 runs 16 residues. V was clipped by 2 bases and J by 3 bases, with 17 bases between them. DNA of the CDR3: TGTGCCAGCTCACCATTTGGCGCGGCCGATTTCTACGAGCAGTACTTC. Its translation is CASSPFGAADFYEQYF.

This clonotype was recorded many times. CDR3 in amino acids: CASSRTSGSTDTQYF. The CDR3 nucleotides are TGCGCCAGCAGCCGGACTAGCGGGAGCACAGATACGCAGTATTTT. The chain recombines TRBV5-1 with TRBJ2-3, with 11 bases lining up with TRBD2. Losses at the gene ends were 4 bases for V and 0 bases for J; bases not matched to a gene: 1. The CDR3 loop spans 15 amino acids. Per germline, CDR1 SGHRS and CDR2 YFSETQ.

This clonotype was detected ten times or more. The chain carries TRBV10-3 and TRBJ2-3; D call uncertain. Germline V lookup: CDR1 ENHRY, CDR2 SYGVKD. This CDR3 contains 15 residues. Trimming removed 4 bases from V and 3 bases from J, with 14 bases in between. The CDR3 sequence: CAISGDNEGTDTQYF. CDR3 bases: TGTGCCATCAGTGGAGACAACGAAGGAACAGATACGCAGTATTTT.

This clonotype was observed at least ten times. The chain couples TRBV3-1 to TRBJ1-2; D call uncertain. CDR3 size: 15 residues. The V gene's germline CDR1 is LGHDT and CDR2 YNNKEL (reference sequence). Trimming left V 1 base short and J 2 bases short, with 11 bases between. The CDR3 region is CASSQVPSRNYGYTF. CDR3 DNA: TGTGCCAGCAGCCAAGTTCCCTCGCGAAACTATGGCTACACCTTC.

Many counts were recorded for this clonotype. This rearrangement joins TRBV27 to TRBJ2-7, with D unclear. Germline V gene data show CDR1 as MNHEY and CDR2 as SMNVEV (reference sequence). The CDR3 spans 13 residues. The germline V and J ends were trimmed by 4 bases and 2 bases, with 9 bases remaining between them. DNA of the CDR3: TGTGCCAGCAGTTCAGGCAGGACCTACGAGCAGTACTTC. It yields the protein CASSSGRTYEQYF.

This clonotype was found many times. The CDR3 sequence is CASSSYTDTQYF. CDR3 DNA sequence: TGTGCCAGCAGTTCATACACAGATACGCAGTATTTT. This chain uses TRBV6-5 with TRBJ2-3, with D unresolved. CDR1 and CDR2 from the germline V gene are MNHEY and SVGAGI. Trimming took 4 bases from V and 2 from J, leaving 4 bases between them. CDR3 length: 12 residues.

The table lists this clonotype with many counts. The V and J genes are TRBV4-1 and TRBJ2-5; a possible D gene is TRBD1 (5 bases). The germline CDR1 and CDR2 sequences are MGHRA and YSYEKL. The CDR3 is 15 residues long. V gave up 0 bases and J gave up 2 bases, with 10 bases separating them. The CDR3 nucleotides read TGCGCCAGCAGCCAAGATGACAGTCAACAAGAGACCCAGTACTTC. It is translated as CASSQDDSQQETQYF.

This clonotype was detected ten times or more. CDR3 nucleotide sequence: TGTGCCAGCAGCGCCATGGGGGACAATCAGCCCCAGCATTTT. Translating gives CASSAMGDNQPQHF. This sequence joins TRBV12-3 or TRBV12-4 and TRBJ1-5, with D possibly being TRBD1 (5 bases). With 6 bases removed from V and 3 bases from J, the gap between germline ends came to 12 bases. This CDR3 spans 14 amino acids.

In this sample, this clonotype turned up many times. This chain uses TRBV12-3 or TRBV12-4 with TRBJ1-4; maybe TRBD1 (6 bases). Trimming shortened V by 8 bases and J by 3 bases, and 16 bases separated the two germline ends. The CDR3 contains 15 residues. CDR3 in DNA: TGTGCCAGCGCAACTACAGGGAGCTCTAATGAAAAACTGTTTTTT. It yields the protein CASATTGSSNEKLFF.

This clonotype was recorded many times. CDR3 in DNA: TGTGCCAGCAGTGTCCAGGGACAAAATTCACCCCTCCACTTT. Translating gives CASSVQGQNSPLHF. The chain has TRBV2 and TRBJ1-6, with D tentatively TRBD1 (6 bases). This CDR3 region has 14 residues. Germline CDR1 is SNHLY and CDR2 is FYNNEI. V lost 4 bases and J 7 bases, leaving 11 bases between the germline ends.

This clonotype has ten or more counts. The chain uses TRBV20-1 and TRBJ2-2; 16 nucleotides match TRBD2. Germline CDR1 DFQATT, CDR2 SNEGSKA (reference sequence). The CDR3 spans 17 residues. J gave up 3 bases and V 6 bases, and 7 bases lay outside the gene matches. Here the CDR3 DNA reads TGCAGTGCCAAAGGGACTAGCGGGAGGGCCGACACCGGGGAGCTGTTTTTT. Translated: CSAKGTSGRADTGELFF.

The table lists this clonotype with many counts. The genes are TRBV28 and TRBJ1-5; unclear D gene. Germline V lookup: CDR1 MDHEN, CDR2 SYDVKM. The CDR3 is made up of 20 amino acids. V lost 6 bases and J 3 bases, leaving 30 bases between the germline ends. CDR3 sequence: CASRKYGLPGPRRNNQPQHF. The CDR3 bases are TGTGCCAGCAGAAAATACGGACTTCCCGGCCCCCGCCGCAACAATCAGCCCCAGCATTTT.

This clonotype was counted ten times or more. The chain uses TRBV12-3 or TRBV12-4 and TRBJ1-3; D unclear. The CDR3 loop spans 15 amino acids. Trimming took off 5 bases at V and 1 base at J, with 12 bases between the two ends. The CDR3 DNA reads TGTGCCAGCAGTCCCCCGGAGGGATCTGGAAACACCATATATTTT. This encodes CASSPPEGSGNTIYF.

This clonotype was observed many times. V and J are TRBV20-1 and TRBJ2-5, with D possibly being TRBD1 or TRBD2 (5 bases each). Germline CDR1 DFQATT, CDR2 SNEGSKA (reference sequence). Trimming stripped 4 bases from V and 4 bases from J, with 25 bases between. This CDR3 spans 17 amino acids. The CDR3 nucleotides are TGCAGTGCTATCCCATATACGGGGCGCGGCCAGAGAGAGACCCAGTACTTC. Protein sequence: CSAIPYTGRGQRETQYF.

As to this clonotype: A much larger clone sits a single nucleotide away, making a read error possible. This chain joins TRBV18 and TRBJ2-7; maybe TRBD1 (6 bases). The CDR3 runs 15 residues. The germline V gene encodes CDR1 KGHSH and CDR2 LQKENI. V lost 3 bases, J lost 6 bases, and 18 bases lay in between. For the CDR3, the DNA is TGTGCCAGCTCACCGGCAATCCAGGGGACCTCCGAGCAGTACTTC. Translation: CASSPAIQGTSEQYF.

This clonotype was seen at least ten times. The chain couples TRBV6-2 or TRBV6-3 to TRBJ2-3, with D unclear. CDR1 is MNHEY, CDR2 SVGEGT, per germline. The CDR3 has 11 amino acids. V was clipped by 6 bases and J by 5 bases, with 6 bases between them. CDR3 amino acids: CASSLGDTQYF. The CDR3 nucleotides are TGTGCCAGCAGCCTAGGAGATACGCAGTATTTT.

The table lists this clonotype with many counts. This chain connects TRBV3-1 to TRBJ1-1; no reliable D call. Trimming took off 0 bases at V and 2 bases at J, with 7 bases between the two ends. There are 14 residues in the CDR3. CDR1 and CDR2 (germline): LGHDT, YNNKEL (reference sequence). The CDR3 DNA is TGTGCCAGCAGCCAAGATCCGGGAAACACTGAAGCTTTCTTT. Its protein is CASSQDPGNTEAFF.

This clonotype was found many times. The chain carries TRBV25-1 and TRBJ2-1; 10 bases agree with TRBD1. V dropped 4 bases and J dropped 8; count of bases not matched to a gene: 11. Germline lookup yields CDR1 MGHDK and CDR2 SYGVNS. The CDR3 length is 16 residues. CDR3 DNA: TGTGCCAGCAGTGGAACTCCGGGACAGGGGATGGATGAGCAGTTCTTC. It encodes CASSGTPGQGMDEQFF.

This clonotype occurred many times. The chain is built from TRBV2 and TRBJ2-1; D unresolved. The ends were cut back, 6 bases at V and 4 bases at J, with 4 bases in the middle. Germline V lookup: CDR1 SNHLY, CDR2 FYNNEI. This CDR3 is 11 amino acids long. The CDR3 bases are TGTGCCAGCAGAAAGTACAATGAGCAGTTCTTC. This gives the protein CASRKYNEQFF.

This clonotype occurred many times. The chain links TRBV5-5 to TRBJ2-1; 7 bases are shared with TRBD2. V was pared by 7 bases and J by 8 bases, with 12 bases of the junction left unmatched. The CDR3 runs to 14 residues. Germline CDR1 is SGHKS and CDR2 is YYEKEE (reference sequence). The CDR3 coding sequence is TGTGCCAGCCTTATTCGGTTGGGAGGGCATGAGCAGTTCTTC. Translated, it gives CASLIRLGGHEQFF.

In its sample, this clonotype was seen many times. The chain combines TRBV20-1 with TRBJ1-2, with 7 bases identical to TRBD1. Germline loops: CDR1 DFQATT, CDR2 SNEGSKA (reference sequence). The CDR3 loop spans 14 amino acids. Trimming cost V 0 bases and J 8 bases; bases outside gene matches: 9. In nucleotides, the CDR3 is TGCAGTGCTAGAGATGCAGGGCCAGGGGGGGGCTACACCTTC. Translating it yields CSARDAGPGGGYTF.

This clonotype was detected ten times or more. The rearrangement links TRBV5-1 to TRBJ1-1, with a weak D call TRBD1 (6 bases). Germline values: CDR1 SGHRS, CDR2 YFSETQ. V was trimmed by 6 bases and J by 7 bases, leaving 22 bases between them. CDR3 length equals 15 residues. As DNA, the CDR3 is TGCGCCAGCACCTACTCCTTACAGGGTGGATATGAAGCTTTCTTT. This encodes CASTYSLQGGYEAFF.

A word on this clonotype: A much bigger clone sits one base away, suggesting this may be a read error. This sequence joins TRBV6-2 or TRBV6-3 and TRBJ1-5, with D perhaps matching TRBD1 (5 bases). Deletions cut 8 bases from V and 5 bases from J, with 13 bases between. CDR3 length: 13 amino acids. The germline V gene has CDR1 MNHEY and CDR2 SVGEGT. DNA for the CDR3: TGTGCCAGCGTGGGGCGGCGTGATCAGCCCCAGCATTTT. Residues: CASVGRRDQPQHF.

The chain recombines TRBV12-3 or TRBV12-4 with TRBJ2-1; 7 bases are shared with TRBD2. The V and J ends lost 2 bases and 4 bases, in that order; junction bases with no gene match: 8. The length of the CDR3 is 16 residues. CDR3 sequence: CASSLISRGEYNEQFF. The CDR3 DNA follows: TGTGCCAGCAGTTTAATCTCACGGGGGGAATACAATGAGCAGTTCTTC.

This clonotype was counted ten times or more. The chain employs TRBV5-1 and TRBJ1-2; D unclear. The CDR3 runs to 14 residues. Germline V gene data show CDR1 as SGHRS and CDR2 as YFSETQ. The V end was cut by 0 bases, the J end by 6 bases, with 12 bases between. CDR3 in DNA: TGCGCCAGCAGCTTGGTCGGGGTGTCGGATGGCTACACCTTC. It encodes CASSLVGVSDGYTF. Drawing the rest from reference TRBV5-1 and TRBJ1-2, the complete variable domain is KAGVTQTPRYLIKTRGQQVTLSCSPISGHRSVSWYQQTPGQGLQFLFEYFSETQRNKGNFPGRFSGRQFSNSRSEMNVSTLELGDSALYLCASSLVGVSDGYTFGSGTRLTVV.

In this sample, this clonotype turned up many times. CDR3 nucleotides: TGTGCCACCAGTGCCTCGGACGGATACCACTACGAGCAGTACTTC. Its translation: CATSASDGYHYEQYF. V and J are TRBV24-1 and TRBJ2-7; D remains unclear. Germline V lookup: CDR1 KGHDR, CDR2 SFDVKD. The CDR3 is made up of 15 amino acids. The V and J ends lost 5 bases and 3 bases respectively, with 16 bases between them.

This clonotype showed up many times. This sequence joins TRBV6-1 and TRBJ2-1; 9 bases agree with TRBD2. This CDR3 spans 14 amino acids. Germline CDR1 reads MNHNS; CDR2 reads SASEGT. Trimming took 4 bases from V and 8 from J; bases not matched to a gene: 6. CDR3 coding DNA: TGTGCCAGCAGTGGGGCGGGGGGGCCTGATGAGCAGTTCTTC. It encodes CASSGAGGPDEQFF.

This clonotype was picked up many times. The rearrangement joins TRBV20-1 to TRBJ2-5, with no clear D. Trimming removed 2 bases at V and 0 bases at J, with 4 bases between. Germline V gene data show CDR1 as DFQATT and CDR2 as SNEGSKA (reference sequence). CDR3 length: 12 residues. The CDR3 region is CSARPNQETQYF. Written as DNA, the CDR3 is TGCAGTGCTAGACCAAACCAAGAGACCCAGTACTTC.